The present T cell receptor (beta chain) was sequenced within a study of blood T cell repertoires in COVID-19. V was pared by 6 bases and J by 8 bases, with 7 bases of the junction left unmatched. Germline V lookup: CDR1 MNHEY, CDR2 SMNVEV (reference sequence). The CDR3 sequence is 13 residues long. Repertoires were generated with immunoSEQ multiplex PCR, while TCRdb's copy carries only in-frame clones and drops some. This table has approximately 240,000 clones, around 90% appearing once. The rearrangement uses TRBV27 and TRBJ1-2, with TRBD1 identical over 9 bases. The TCR originated in a woman aged 25 to 39 with acute COVID-19. The sequenced sample was PBMCs or T cells enriched from blood (not recorded which). The CDR3 coding sequence is TGTGCCAGCAGGCCGACAGGGGGTAACGGCTACACCTTC. This sequence encodes CASRPTGGNGYTF.